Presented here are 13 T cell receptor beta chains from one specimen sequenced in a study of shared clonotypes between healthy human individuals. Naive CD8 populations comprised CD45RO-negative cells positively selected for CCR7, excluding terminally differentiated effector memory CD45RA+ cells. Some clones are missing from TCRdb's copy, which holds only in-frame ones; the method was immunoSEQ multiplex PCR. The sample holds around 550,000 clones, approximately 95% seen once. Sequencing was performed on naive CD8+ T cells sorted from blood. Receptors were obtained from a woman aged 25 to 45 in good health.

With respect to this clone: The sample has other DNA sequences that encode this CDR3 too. DNA for the CDR3: TGTGCCAGCCGACCCGGGACAGCCTACGAGCAGTACTTC. This codes for CASRPGTAYEQYF. The chain links TRBV27 to TRBJ2-7; 7 nucleotides align to TRBD1. Trimming cost V 8 bases and J 2 bases; bases outside gene matches: 6. Per the germline V gene, CDR1 is MNHEY and CDR2 is SMNVEV (reference sequence). There are 13 residues in the CDR3.

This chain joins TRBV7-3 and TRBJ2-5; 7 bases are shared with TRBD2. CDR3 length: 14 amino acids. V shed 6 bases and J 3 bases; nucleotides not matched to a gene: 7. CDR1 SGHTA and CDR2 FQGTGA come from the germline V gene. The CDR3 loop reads CASSRSGGKETQYF. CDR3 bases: TGTGCCAGCAGTCGTTCGGGGGGAAAAGAGACCCAGTACTTC.

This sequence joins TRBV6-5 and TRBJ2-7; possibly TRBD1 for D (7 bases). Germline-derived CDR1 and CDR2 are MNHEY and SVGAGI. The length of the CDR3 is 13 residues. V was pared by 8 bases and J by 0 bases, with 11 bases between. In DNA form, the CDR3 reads TGTGCCAGCGGGCGGGACAGCTCCTACGAGCAGTACTTC. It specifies CASGRDSSYEQYF.

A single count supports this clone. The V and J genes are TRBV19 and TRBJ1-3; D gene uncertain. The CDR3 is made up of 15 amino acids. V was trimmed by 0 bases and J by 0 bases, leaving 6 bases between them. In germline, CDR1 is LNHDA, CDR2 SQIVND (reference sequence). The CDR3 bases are TGTGCCAGTAGTATAGATGTGAGCTCTGGAAACACCATATATTTT. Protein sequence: CASSIDVSSGNTIYF. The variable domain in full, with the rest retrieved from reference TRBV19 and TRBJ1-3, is DGGITQSPKYLFRKEGQNVTLSCEQNLNHDAMYWYRQDPGQGLRLIYYSQIVNDFQKGDIAEGYSVSREKKESFPLTVTSAQKNPTAFYLCASSIDVSSGNTIYFGEGSWLTVV.

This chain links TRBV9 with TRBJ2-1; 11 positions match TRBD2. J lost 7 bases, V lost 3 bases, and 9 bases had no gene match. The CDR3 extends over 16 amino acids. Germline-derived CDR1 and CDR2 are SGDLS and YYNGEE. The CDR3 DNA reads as TGTGCCAGCAGCGCCATAACTAGCGGGAGTTGGAATGAGCAGTTCTTC. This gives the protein CASSAITSGSWNEQFF.

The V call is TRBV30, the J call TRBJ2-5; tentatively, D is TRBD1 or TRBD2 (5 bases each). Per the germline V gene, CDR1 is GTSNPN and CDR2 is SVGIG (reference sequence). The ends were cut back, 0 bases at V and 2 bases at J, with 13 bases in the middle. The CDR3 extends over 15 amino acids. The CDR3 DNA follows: TGTGCCTGGAGTGTACTGGGGGACCGACAAGAGACCCAGTACTTC. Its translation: CAWSVLGDRQETQYF.

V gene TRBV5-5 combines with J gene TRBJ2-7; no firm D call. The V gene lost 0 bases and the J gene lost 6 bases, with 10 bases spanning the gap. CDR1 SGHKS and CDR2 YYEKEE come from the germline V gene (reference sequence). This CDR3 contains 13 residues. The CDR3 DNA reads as TGTGCCAGCAGCTTGGGGGCAGGTTCCGAGCAGTACTTC. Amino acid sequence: CASSLGAGSEQYF.

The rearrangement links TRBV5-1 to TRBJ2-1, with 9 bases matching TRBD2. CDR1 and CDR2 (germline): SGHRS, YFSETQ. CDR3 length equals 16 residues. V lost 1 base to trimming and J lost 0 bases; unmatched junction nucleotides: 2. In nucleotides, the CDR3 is TGCGCCAGCAGCTTGAGTAGCGGGAGCTCCTACAATGAGCAGTTCTTC. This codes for CASSLSSGSSYNEQFF.

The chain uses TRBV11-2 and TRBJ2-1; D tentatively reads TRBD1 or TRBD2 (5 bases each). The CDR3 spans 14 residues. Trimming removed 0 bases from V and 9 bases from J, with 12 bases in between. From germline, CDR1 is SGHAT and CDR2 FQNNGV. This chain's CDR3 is CASSLDLRGLEQFF. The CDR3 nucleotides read TGTGCCAGCAGCTTAGATTTGAGGGGCCTTGAGCAGTTCTTC.

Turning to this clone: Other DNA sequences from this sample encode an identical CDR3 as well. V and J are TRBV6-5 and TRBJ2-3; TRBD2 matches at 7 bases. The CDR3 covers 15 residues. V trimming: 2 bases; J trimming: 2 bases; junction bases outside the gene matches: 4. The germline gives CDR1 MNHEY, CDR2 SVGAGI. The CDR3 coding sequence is TGTGCCAGCAGTTACGAAGCGGGACCCACAGATACGCAGTATTTT. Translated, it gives CASSYEAGPTDTQYF.

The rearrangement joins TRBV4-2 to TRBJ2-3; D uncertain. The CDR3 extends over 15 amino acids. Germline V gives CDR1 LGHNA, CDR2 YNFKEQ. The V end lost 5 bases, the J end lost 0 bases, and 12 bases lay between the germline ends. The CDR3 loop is CASSTRLKSTDTQYF. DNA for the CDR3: TGTGCCAGCAGCACCCGCCTAAAGAGCACAGATACGCAGTATTTT.

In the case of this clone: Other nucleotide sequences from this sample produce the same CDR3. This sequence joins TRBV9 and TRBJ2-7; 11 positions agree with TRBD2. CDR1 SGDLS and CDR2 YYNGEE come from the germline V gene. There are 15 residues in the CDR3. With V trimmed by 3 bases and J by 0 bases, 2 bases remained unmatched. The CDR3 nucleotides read TGTGCCAGCAGCGCGGGACTAGCGGACTCCTACGAGCAGTACTTC. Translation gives CASSAGLADSYEQYF.

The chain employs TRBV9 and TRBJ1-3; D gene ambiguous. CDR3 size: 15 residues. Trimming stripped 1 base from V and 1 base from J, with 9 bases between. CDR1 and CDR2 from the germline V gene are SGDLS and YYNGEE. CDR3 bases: TGTGCCAGCAGCGTAAGTGGGTTGTCTGGAAACACCATATATTTT. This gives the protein CASSVSGLSGNTIYF.